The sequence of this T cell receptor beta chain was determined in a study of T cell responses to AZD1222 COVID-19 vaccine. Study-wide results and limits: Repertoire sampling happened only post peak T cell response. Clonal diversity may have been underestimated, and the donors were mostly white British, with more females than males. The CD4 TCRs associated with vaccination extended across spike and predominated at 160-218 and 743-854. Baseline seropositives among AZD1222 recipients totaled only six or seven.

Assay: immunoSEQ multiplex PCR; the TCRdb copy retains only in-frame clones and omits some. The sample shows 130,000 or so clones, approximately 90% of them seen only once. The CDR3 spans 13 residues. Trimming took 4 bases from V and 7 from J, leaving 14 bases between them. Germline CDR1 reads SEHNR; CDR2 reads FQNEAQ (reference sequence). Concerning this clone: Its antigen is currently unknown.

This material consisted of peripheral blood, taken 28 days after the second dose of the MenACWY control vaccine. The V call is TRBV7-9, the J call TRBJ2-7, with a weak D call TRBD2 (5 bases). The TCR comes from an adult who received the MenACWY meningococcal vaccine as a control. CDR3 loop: CASSSTTSGEQYF. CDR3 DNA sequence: TGTGCCAGCAGCTCAACTACCTCGGGGGAGCAGTACTTC.